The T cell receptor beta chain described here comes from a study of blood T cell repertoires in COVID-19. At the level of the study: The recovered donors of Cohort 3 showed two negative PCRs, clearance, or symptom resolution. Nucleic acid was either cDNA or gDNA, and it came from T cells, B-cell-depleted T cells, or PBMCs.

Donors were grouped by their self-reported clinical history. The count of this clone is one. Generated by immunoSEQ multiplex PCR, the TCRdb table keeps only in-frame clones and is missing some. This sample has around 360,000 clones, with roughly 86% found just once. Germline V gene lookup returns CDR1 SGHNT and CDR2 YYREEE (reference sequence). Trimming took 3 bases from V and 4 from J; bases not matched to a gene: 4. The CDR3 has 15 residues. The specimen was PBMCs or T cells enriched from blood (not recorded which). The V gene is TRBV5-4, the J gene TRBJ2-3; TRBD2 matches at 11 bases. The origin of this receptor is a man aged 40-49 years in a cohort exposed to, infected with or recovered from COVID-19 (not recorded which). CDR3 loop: CASSSMTSGADTQYF. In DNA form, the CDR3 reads TGTGCCAGCAGCTCAATGACTAGCGGGGCAGATACGCAGTATTTT.